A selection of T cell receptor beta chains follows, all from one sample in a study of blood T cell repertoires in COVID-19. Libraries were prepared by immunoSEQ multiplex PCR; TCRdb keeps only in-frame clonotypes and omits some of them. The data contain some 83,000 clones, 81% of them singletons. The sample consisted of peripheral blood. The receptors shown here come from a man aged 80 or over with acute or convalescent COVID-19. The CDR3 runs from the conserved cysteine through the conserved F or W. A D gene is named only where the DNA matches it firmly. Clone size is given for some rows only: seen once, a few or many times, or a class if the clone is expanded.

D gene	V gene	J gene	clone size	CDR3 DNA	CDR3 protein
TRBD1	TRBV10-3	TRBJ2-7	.	TGTGCCATCAGTGAGTCAGCAGGGGGCCTCTACGAGCAGTACTTC	CAISESAGGLYEQYF
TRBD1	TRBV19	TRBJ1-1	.	TGTGCCAGTAGTCCGGACAGGGGAACTGAAGCTTTCTTT	CASSPDRGTEAFF
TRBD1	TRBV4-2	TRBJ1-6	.	TGTGCCAGCAGCCTCACAGGGGCCCCGGGGTCACCCCTCCACTTT	CASSLTGAPGSPLHF
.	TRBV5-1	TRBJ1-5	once	TGCGCCAGCAGCTTACAGGCAAATCAGCCCCAGCATTTT	CASSLQANQPQHF
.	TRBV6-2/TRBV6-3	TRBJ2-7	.	TGTGCCAGCAGTTACTCGAGGAGGGACCTCTCCTACGAGCAGTACTTC	CASSYSRRDLSYEQYF
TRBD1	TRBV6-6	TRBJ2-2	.	TGTGCCAGCAGTCGGGACAGGTCGAACACCGGGGAGCTGTTTTTT	CASSRDRSNTGELFF
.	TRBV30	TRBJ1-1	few	TGTGCCTGGAGGCAGCGCACTGAAGCTTTCTTT	CAWRQRTEAFF
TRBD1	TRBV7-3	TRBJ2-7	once	TGTGCCAGCAGCTTGTCAGGGGGCGAGTACGAGCAGTACTTC	CASSLSGGEYEQYF
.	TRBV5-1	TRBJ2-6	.	TGCGCCAGCAGCTCCTGGACAGCAACTGGGGCCAACGTCCTGACTTTC	CASSSWTATGANVLTF
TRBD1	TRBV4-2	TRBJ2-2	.	TGTGCCAGCAGCCAATTCGGCGGGACAGGGGGTCTCGGGGAGCTGTTTTTT	CASSQFGGTGGLGELFF
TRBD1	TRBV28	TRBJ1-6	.	TGTGCCACCGTGAAGGGTTGGGACAGGGGGCGCATCAGTTCACCCCTCCACTTT	CATVKGWDRGRISSPLHF
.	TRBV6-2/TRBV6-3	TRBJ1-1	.	TGTGCCAGCAGCCCTAACCTGGGGAGCACTGAAGCTTTCTTT	CASSPNLGSTEAFF
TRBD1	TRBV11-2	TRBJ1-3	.	TGTGCCAGCAGCCTTACAGGGGGCAGTGGAAACACCATATATTTT	CASSLTGGSGNTIYF
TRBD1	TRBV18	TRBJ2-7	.	TGTGCCAGCTCAAAGGGACAGGGGTCCCCCTACGAGCAGTACTTC	CASSKGQGSPYEQYF
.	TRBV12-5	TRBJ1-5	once	TGTGCTAGTGGCCTTGGGGCAGTTAGCAATCAGCCCCAGCATTTT	CASGLGAVSNQPQHF
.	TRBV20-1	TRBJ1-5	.	TGCAGTGCTAGTTGGCAGGGCAGCAATCAGCCCCAGCATTTT	CSASWQGSNQPQHF
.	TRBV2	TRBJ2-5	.	TGTGCCAGCAGTGAGGAGGGGTGGGGGACCCAGTACTTC	CASSEEGWGTQYF
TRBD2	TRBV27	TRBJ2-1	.	TGTGCCAGCACCCAAGCGGGAGTGCCCTACAATGAGCAGTTCTTC	CASTQAGVPYNEQFF
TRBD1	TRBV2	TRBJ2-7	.	TGTGCCAGCAGACGTCCGGGACAGGGGAACGAGCAGTACTTC	CASRRPGQGNEQYF
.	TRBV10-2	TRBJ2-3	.	TGCGCCAGCAGTGAGTCTAGAGGAAACACAGATACGCAGTATTTT	CASSESRGNTDTQYF
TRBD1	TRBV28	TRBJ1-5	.	TGTGCCAGCAGCCGTCCGGACAGGGCCAATCAGCCCCAGCATTTT	CASSRPDRANQPQHF
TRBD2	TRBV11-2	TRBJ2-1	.	TGTGCCAGCAGCTCGGGACTAAGGTCCTACAATGAGCAGTTCTTC	CASSSGLRSYNEQFF
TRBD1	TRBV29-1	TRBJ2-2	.	TGCAGCGTTGGACAGGGGCTTCACACCGGGGAGCTGTTTTTT	CSVGQGLHTGELFF
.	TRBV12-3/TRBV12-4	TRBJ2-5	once	TGTGCCAGCAGTTTAAACGCGAGAGAGACCCAGTACTTC	CASSLNARETQYF
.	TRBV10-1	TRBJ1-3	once	TGCGCCAGCAGCCCCGGGACTCGAAGCTCTGGAAACACCATATATTTT	CASSPGTRSSGNTIYF
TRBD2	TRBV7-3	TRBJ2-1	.	TGTGCCAGCAGCTTAACTGGAAGCACTAGCGGGAGAAATGAGCAGTTCTTC	CASSLTGSTSGRNEQFF
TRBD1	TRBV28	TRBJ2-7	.	TGTGCCAGCAGCCTCCCCGGGACAGGGCTGTACGAGCAGTACTTC	CASSLPGTGLYEQYF
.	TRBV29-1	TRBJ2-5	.	TGCAGCGTTGTGAAGGACTCTATGGAGACCCAGTACTTC	CSVVKDSMETQYF
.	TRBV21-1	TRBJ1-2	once	TGTGCCAGCAGCAAGAGAAGGACAGGGGTCTACACCTTC	CASSKRRTGVYTF
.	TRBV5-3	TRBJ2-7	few	TGTGCCAGAAGCTTGGATCCCTTGACATGGAGGCCCCGTAGCGGAACCTACGAGCAGTACTTC	CARSLDPLTWRPRSGTYEQYF
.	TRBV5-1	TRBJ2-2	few	TGCGCCAGCAGCCTGGCGGGGACGAACACCGGGGAGCTGTTTTTT	CASSLAGTNTGELFF
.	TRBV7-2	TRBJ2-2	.	TGTGCCAGCAGCTTATTCGGGAACACCGGGGAGCTGTTTTTT	CASSLFGNTGELFF
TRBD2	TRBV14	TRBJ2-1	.	TGTGCCAGCAGCCAAGATCCTAGCGGAGCCTACAATGAGCAGTTCTTC	CASSQDPSGAYNEQFF
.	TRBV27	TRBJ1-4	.	TGTGCCAGCAGTTGGACAGCAACTAATGAAAAACTGTTTTTT	CASSWTATNEKLFF
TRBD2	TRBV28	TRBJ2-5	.	TGTGCCAGCAGCTTGGGACTAGCGGGAGTAGAGACCCAGTACTTC	CASSLGLAGVETQYF
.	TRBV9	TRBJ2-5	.	TGTGCCAGCAGCGTAGAGAGTAGCGTAATCGGGACCCAGTACTTC	CASSVESSVIGTQYF
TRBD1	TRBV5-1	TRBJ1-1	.	TGCGCCAGCACTTTCGACAGGGCGAACACTGAAGCTTTCTTT	CASTFDRANTEAFF
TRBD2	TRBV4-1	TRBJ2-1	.	TGCGCCAGCAGCCAAGATTCTAGCGGGGGTTTGAGTGAGCAGTTCTTC	CASSQDSSGGLSEQFF
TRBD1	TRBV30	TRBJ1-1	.	TGTGCCTGGAGTGCCGGGACAGGGGTGAACACTGAAGCTTTCTTT	CAWSAGTGVNTEAFF
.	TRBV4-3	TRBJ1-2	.	TGCGCCAGCAGCCGAGAGACAGTCGGCTATGGCTACACCTTC	CASSRETVGYGYTF
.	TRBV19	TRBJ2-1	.	TGTGCCAGTAGTATAGGCACTAGCCCTAATGAGCAGTTCTTC	CASSIGTSPNEQFF
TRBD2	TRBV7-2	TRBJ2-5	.	TGTGCCAGCAGCTTGGGGACTAGCGGGAGGGGGGAGACCCAGTACTTC	CASSLGTSGRGETQYF
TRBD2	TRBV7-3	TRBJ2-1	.	TGTGCCAGCAGCTTAACTGCGGGAGGGCCTGACTACAATGAGCAGTTCTTC	CASSLTAGGPDYNEQFF
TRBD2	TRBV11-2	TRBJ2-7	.	TGTGCCAGCAGCCTAAGACTAGCGGTGCTCTACGAGCAGTACTTC	CASSLRLAVLYEQYF
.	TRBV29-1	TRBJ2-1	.	TGCAGCGGACAAAGGAACAATGAGCAGTTCTTC	CSGQRNNEQFF
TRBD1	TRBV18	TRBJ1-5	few	TGTGCCAGCTCACTCGGGACAGGGCCCAGCAATCAGCCCCAGCATTTT	CASSLGTGPSNQPQHF
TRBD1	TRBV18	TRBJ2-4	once	TGTGCCAGCTCAGCCGGGACAGGGGGAAACATTCAGTACTTC	CASSAGTGGNIQYF
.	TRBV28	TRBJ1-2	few	TGTGCCAGCAGTCTTGACACCACAGGAACCTATGGCTACACCTTC	CASSLDTTGTYGYTF